This T cell receptor (beta chain) was profiled in a study of OX40 agonist ivuxolimab in advanced cancers. General study results and limits: Low clonal expansion, among the lowest seen, marked partial responders at 0.1-3.0 mg/kg.

As regards this clone: Its specificity is not known. At the DNA level, this CDR3 is encoded by other sequences in the same sample as well.

TCRdb's table, derived via immunoSEQ multiplex PCR, lists solely in-frame clones and lacks some. Here the sample spans around 62,000 clones, more than 65% being singletons. The CDR3 consists of 16 residues. The germline gives CDR1 SGHRS, CDR2 YFSETQ. Germline trimming cut 5 bases from V and 1 base from J; bases unmatched to any gene: 8. Source: CD4+ or CD8+ T cells sorted from blood, taken in a trial of the OX40 agonist ivuxolimab. The rearrangement links TRBV5-1 to TRBJ2-3; 9 nucleotides line up with TRBD2. This clonotype was obtained from an adult with an advanced solid tumor such as melanoma, head and neck, liver or kidney cancer. The chain's CDR3 is CASRGSAGGGTDTQYF. As DNA, the CDR3 is TGCGCCAGCAGGGGGTCTGCGGGGGGGGGCACAGATACGCAGTATTTT.